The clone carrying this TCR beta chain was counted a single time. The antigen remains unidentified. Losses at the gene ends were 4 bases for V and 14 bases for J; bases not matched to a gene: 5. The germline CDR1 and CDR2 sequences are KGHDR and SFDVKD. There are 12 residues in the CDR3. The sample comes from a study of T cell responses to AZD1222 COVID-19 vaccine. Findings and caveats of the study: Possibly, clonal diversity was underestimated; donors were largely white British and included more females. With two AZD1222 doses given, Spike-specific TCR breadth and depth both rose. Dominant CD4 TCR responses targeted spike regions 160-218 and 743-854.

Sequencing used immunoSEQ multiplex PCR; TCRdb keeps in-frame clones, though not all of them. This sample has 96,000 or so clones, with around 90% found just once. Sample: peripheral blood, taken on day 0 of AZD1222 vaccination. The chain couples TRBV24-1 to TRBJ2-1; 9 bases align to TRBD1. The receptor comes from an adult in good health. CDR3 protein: CATSEGTGREFF. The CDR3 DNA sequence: TGTGCCACCAGTGAGGGGACAGGGAGAGAGTTCTTC.